Listed here is a single T cell receptor (beta chain). What it recognizes is unknown. The record originates from a study of T-cell memory formation after mild COVID-19. Germline CDR1 reads SGHDT; CDR2 reads YYEEEE. Trimming took 0 bases from V and 5 from J; bases not matched to a gene: 11. The CDR3 has 18 amino acids. TCRdb re-analysed the 5' RACE reads in MiXCR, keeping a single row per CDR3 protein. The sample holds about 270,000 distinct CDR3 sequences, over 15% seen once. Findings of the study overall: Certain responding clones were present in pre-infection memory, suggesting participation of cross-reactive memory. Clones that contracted from day 15 to 85 had balanced CD4/CD8; later expanders were CD4+ biased.

This sequence originates from a man aged 18 to 29 who had mild COVID-19 (a few samples of this study predate the infection). Cell type and time point are not known. The chain combines TRBV5-6 with TRBJ2-3; 11 bases map to TRBD2. Sequenced material: PBMCs or a T cell subset sorted from them (not recorded which). DNA of the CDR3: TGTGCCAGCAGCTTGGAGGTTCTAGCGGGGGGCGCGGAAGATACGCAGTATTTT. Protein product: CASSLEVLAGGAEDTQYF.